This TCR beta chain was retrieved from a study of blood T cell repertoires in COVID-19. Looking at the study overall: COVID-19 samples collected from the United States, Italy and Spain covered acute and convalescent phases. PBMCs, B-cell-depleted T cells, or T cells were the source of the cDNA or gDNA that made up the material.

Per the original methods: Using reference gene primer amplification, nucleated cell counts were estimated. Sequencing used immunoSEQ multiplex PCR; TCRdb keeps in-frame clones, though not all of them. V and J calls and clone size are those listed in that table; D and trimming were worked out from the DNA. The sample consists of 95,000 to 150,000 clones, roughly 85% of them appearing once. V lost 6 bases to trimming and J lost 0 bases; unmatched junction nucleotides: 6. The germline V gene encodes CDR1 SGHDT and CDR2 YYEEEE. This CDR3 is built from 14 residues. Sequencing used peripheral blood. The genes are TRBV5-6 and TRBJ2-7; the match to TRBD1 covers 7 bases. The clonotype originates from a man older than 75 with active or convalescent COVID-19. CDR3 loop: CASNLWTGSYEQYF. The CDR3 DNA sequence: TGTGCCAGCAACCTTTGGACAGGCTCCTACGAGCAGTACTTC.